This T cell receptor (beta chain) was documented in a study of shared clonotypes between healthy human individuals (dated by TCRdb to the early 2020s). About the full investigation: The cohort comprised two women and a few men aged 18 to 49 years. Per donor, leukapheresis produced somewhere between about 0.85 and 8.9 billion PBMCs. Different laboratories and diverse techniques were used to prepare libraries and sequence TCR repertoires, to increase sequencing depth and limit assay-specific biases. Blood TCR repertoires of five healthy adults were deeply sequenced to estimate repertoire size and the extent of clonotype sharing between individuals. Points the paper makes about the study in general: Only blood was sampled, and tissue TCR repertoires likely differ from those in blood. Pairwise subsampling led to the expectation that sequencing depth would affect the degree of clonotype sharing among donors. The genetic and exposure-history diversity represented was limited by the small number of donors.

As to this clone: Its binding antigen is unknown. Per-base qualities were not stored, and no clone one base away is much larger.

Using the deep immunoSEQ assay, multiplex PCR amplified TCR CDR3 regions from genomic DNA. Extracted genomic DNA from each cell subset was distributed evenly across all wells of several immunoSEQ 96-well plates, and each plate was treated as a replicate. Each replicate PCR for unsorted PBMC received about 0.3 ug genomic DNA, equal to about 30,000 T cell genomes. Ten immunoSEQ deep assay plates were used to sequence unsorted PBMC genomic DNA. The purified libraries were quantified using a Qubit 3.0 fluorometer, sized with a Bioanalyzer 2100, and then quantified again using the KAPA Library Quantification kit. Every immunoSEQ 96-well plate was sequenced on a separate single-read 150-cycle Illumina NextSeq 550 flow cell. Regarding the original processing steps: The immunoSEQ output contained only junctional sequences without quality scores, so filtering could not match that applied to full-length reads. To assign V/J genes and CDR3, sequences were annotated using PyIR, a Python wrapper for IgBLAST v1.9, with IMGT germline references. Reads with weak V/J assignments (E-value above 1e-6), missing CDR3, stop codons, out-of-frame junctions, or ambiguous translated residues were removed. V3J clonotypes were defined as sequences sharing an identical inferred V gene, J gene, and CDR3 amino acid sequence. Percentage overlap between repertoires was computed as shared unique clonotypes divided by the size of the smaller repertoire. RTK rarefaction, the Chao1 estimator, and Recon v2.1 estimates of unobserved clonotypes were used to assess repertoire richness. Here the immuneACCESS table is served through TCRdb, limited to in-frame sequences with V and J called. Missing clones are a known gap in these copies; in checked studies unresolved V genes cover under half, and the rest lacks a known reason. That table supplies the V and J calls and clone size; D and trimming were determined from the DNA. The sample data list about 450,000 clones, and around 79% of these were observed just once. Of the sample, 12% falls within the top ten clones.

Healthy HIV-negative adults with no recently reported acute infections or vaccinations were included as donors. Only Caucasian adults living in Nashville, Tennessee, USA were represented among the donors. For unsorted samples, tens of millions of PBMCs were counted, and genomic DNA was extracted using the QIAamp DNA Blood Mini kit. After blood collection by leukapheresis, PBMCs were isolated using Ficoll-Histopaque density gradient centrifugation and then cryopreserved in the vapor phase of liquid nitrogen. From the germline V gene (reference sequence), CDR1 is LNHDA and CDR2 is SQIVND. A distance of 12 bases separates the germline ends of V and J, which lose 3 bases and 3 bases respectively. There are 15 amino acids in the CDR3, from cysteine to phenylalanine inclusive. Only the CDR3 part of the read is kept: 45 bases, read in frame from the first base.

This chain joins TRBV19 to TRBJ2-4; TRBD2 is a weak D gene call, 5 bases matching. The sample taken for sequencing was PBMCs. This clonotype originated in a woman in her forties in good health. Some clones in this sample may be carry-over from other donors' samples. The CDR3 region: CASSIDPRGKNIQYF. The nucleotide sequence reads as follows: TGTGCCAGTAGTATCGACCCCCGGGGCAAAAACATTCAGTACTTC.